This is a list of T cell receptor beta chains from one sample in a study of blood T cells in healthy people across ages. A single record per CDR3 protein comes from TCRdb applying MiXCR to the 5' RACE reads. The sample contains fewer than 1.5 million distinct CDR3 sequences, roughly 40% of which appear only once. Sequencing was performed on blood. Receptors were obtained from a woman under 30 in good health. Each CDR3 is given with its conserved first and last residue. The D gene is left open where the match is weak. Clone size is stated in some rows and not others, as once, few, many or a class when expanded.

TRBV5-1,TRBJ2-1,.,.,TGCGCCAGCAGCTTGTCTGGGAATACCTACAATGAGCAGTTCTTC,CASSLSGNTYNEQFF
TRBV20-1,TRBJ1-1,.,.,TGCAGTGCTAGGGGTACAGCCCTTGAAGCTTTCTTT,CSARGTALEAFF
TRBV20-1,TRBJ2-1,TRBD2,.,TGCAGTGCTAGAGCAGGGACTAGCGGTAGACAGGAGCAGTTCTTC,CSARAGTSGRQEQFF
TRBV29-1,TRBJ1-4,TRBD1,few,TGCAGCGCTGGCCGAGGGACAGTCAATGAAAAACTGTTTTTT,CSAGRGTVNEKLFF
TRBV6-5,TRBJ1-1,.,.,TGTGCCAGCAGCTCGGGACGTAAAGCTTTCTTT,CASSSGRKAFF
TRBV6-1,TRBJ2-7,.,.,TGTGCCAGCAGCCTGAACGCCCCCTCGAAGGGTATTTCCTACAATGAGCAGTACTTC,CASSLNAPSKGISYNEQYF
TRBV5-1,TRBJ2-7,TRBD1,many,TGCGCCAGCAGCGGTGGGACAGGTGGCTCCTACGAGCAGTACTTC,CASSGGTGGSYEQYF
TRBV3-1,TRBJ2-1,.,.,TGTGCCAGCAGCCAAGATAGGGCAAGTTACAATGAGCAGTTCTTC,CASSQDRASYNEQFF
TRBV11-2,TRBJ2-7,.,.,TGTGCCAGCAGCCCCTCGGACGTAGGCGAGCAGTACTTC,CASSPSDVGEQYF
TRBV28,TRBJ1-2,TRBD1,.,TGTGCCAGCAGTTTCCCCACAGGGGTCGATGACTATGGCTACACCTTC,CASSFPTGVDDYGYTF
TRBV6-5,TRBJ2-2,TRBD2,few,TGTGCCAGCAGTTACGAGCGGGGGAGCACCGGGGAGCTGTTTTTT,CASSYERGSTGELFF
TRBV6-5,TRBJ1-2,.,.,TGTGCCAGCAGTTACAGGGTTAGCTATGGCTACACCTTC,CASSYRVSYGYTF
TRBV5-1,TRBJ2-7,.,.,TGCGCCAGCAGCTTGCCCCTCACGAATGAGCAGTACTTC,CASSLPLTNEQYF
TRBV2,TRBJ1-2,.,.,TGTGCCAGCAGTGAAACAGGGATTATGGGCTACACCTTC,CASSETGIMGYTF
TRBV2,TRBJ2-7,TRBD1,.,TGTGTCAGCAGTAAAACAGGGGGTTCCTACGAGCAGTACTTC,CVSSKTGGSYEQYF
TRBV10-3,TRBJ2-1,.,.,TGTGCCATGCGGGACGAGGTTTCAGCGCAGTTCTTC,CAMRDEVSAQFF
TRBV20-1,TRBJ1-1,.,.,TGCAGTGCTAGAGTGGACATTAACACTGAAGCTTTCTTT,CSARVDINTEAFF
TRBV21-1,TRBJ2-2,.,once,TGTGCCGGCAGGGACAGGCCCCTGATTCCGAACACCGGGGAGCTGTTTTTT,CAGRDRPLIPNTGELFF
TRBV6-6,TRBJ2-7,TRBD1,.,TGTGCCAGCAGGGGGACAGGAGCCCAACCCTACGAGCAGTACTTC,CASRGTGAQPYEQYF
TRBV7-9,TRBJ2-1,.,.,TGTGCCAGCACCCTAGTGGGCTACAATGAGCAGTTCTTC,CASTLVGYNEQFF
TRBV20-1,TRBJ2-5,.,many,TGCAGTGCTATGGGCTCGGGCGGGCCAGAGACCCAGTACTTC,CSAMGSGGPETQYF
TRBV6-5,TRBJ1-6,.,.,TGTGCCAGCAACCGTCAATCAGGGGCCTCTTTTGGGGCCCTCCACTTT,CASNRQSGASFGALHF
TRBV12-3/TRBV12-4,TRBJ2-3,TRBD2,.,TGTGCCAGCAGCCCCCTTAGAGCGGGGGACCTCACAGATACGCAGTATTTT,CASSPLRAGDLTDTQYF
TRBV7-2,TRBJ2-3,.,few,TGTGCCAGCAGCTTATTGGGAGAGATCGCAGATACGCAGTATTTT,CASSLLGEIADTQYF
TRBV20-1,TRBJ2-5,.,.,TGCAGTGCTGTAACCATCGGGACTCTAGGAGAGACCCAGTACTTC,CSAVTIGTLGETQYF
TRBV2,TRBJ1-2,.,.,TGTGCCAGCAAGGCGACAGGAGACTATGGCTACACCTTC,CASKATGDYGYTF
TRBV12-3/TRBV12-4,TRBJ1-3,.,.,TGTGCCAGCAGTTTAGAGGGGTTGAGAAACTCTGGAAACACTATATATTTT,CASSLEGLRNSGNTIYF
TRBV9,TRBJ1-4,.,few,TGTGCCAGCAGCGTAGATGGAGGGAACAATGAAAAACTGTTTTTT,CASSVDGGNNEKLFF
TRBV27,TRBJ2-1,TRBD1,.,TGTGCCAGCAGTTTAAAAGGCCCAGGGGGACACCCTAACAATGAGCAGTTCTTC,CASSLKGPGGHPNNEQFF
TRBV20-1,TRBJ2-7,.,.,TGCAGTGCCCTCCGGGGCAACGCCTACAATGAGCAGTACTTC,CSALRGNAYNEQYF
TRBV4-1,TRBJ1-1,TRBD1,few,TGCGCCAGCAGCCAAGCGGGACAGGGGTTTGGCACTGAAGCTTTCTTT,CASSQAGQGFGTEAFF
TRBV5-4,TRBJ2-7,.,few,TGTGCCAGCAGCTTGGAGGGCTGGGGGGACGAGCAGTACTTC,CASSLEGWGDEQYF
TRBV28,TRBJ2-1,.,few,TGTGCCAGCAGTTTAAGACTCCGTGAGCAGTTCTTC,CASSLRLREQFF
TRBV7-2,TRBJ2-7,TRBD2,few,TGTGCCAGCAGTCCCGGGACTAGCTTGGGGAATGAGCAGTACTTC,CASSPGTSLGNEQYF
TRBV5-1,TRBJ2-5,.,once,TGCGCCAGCAGAGAGGGGGAGTTGGAGACCCAGTACTTC,CASREGELETQYF
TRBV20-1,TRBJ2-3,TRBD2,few,TGCAGTGCTAGTTTATGGACTAGCGTGAATACGCAGTATTTT,CSASLWTSVNTQYF
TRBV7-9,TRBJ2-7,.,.,TGTGCCAGCAGCTCCAAGGTAACCTACGAGCAGTACTTC,CASSSKVTYEQYF
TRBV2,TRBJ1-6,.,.,TGTGCCAGCACGGAGGGGTTGGGTGGTTCACCCCTCCACTTT,CASTEGLGGSPLHF
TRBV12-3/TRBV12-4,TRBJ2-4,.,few,TGTGCCAGCAGTTCCGCCCGACTAGCCAAAAACATTCAGTACTTC,CASSSARLAKNIQYF
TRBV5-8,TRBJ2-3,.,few,TGTGCCAGCAGCCGAACGGCGGGATACACAGATACGCAGTATTTT,CASSRTAGYTDTQYF
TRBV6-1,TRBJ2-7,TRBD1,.,TGTGCCAGCAGCCTCGGGGACAGGGGACATCCTCAGTACTTC,CASSLGDRGHPQYF
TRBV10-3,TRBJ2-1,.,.,TGTGCCATCGGGAGGGACAGACCTAACAATGAGCCGTTCTTC,CAIGRDRPNNEPFF
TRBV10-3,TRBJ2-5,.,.,TGTGCCATCAGTGTCTCTAGCGTGCAAGAGACCCAGTACTTC,CAISVSSVQETQYF
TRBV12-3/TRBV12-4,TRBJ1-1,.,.,TGTGCCAGCAGTCCCCGACCGGGACACCTGAACACTGAAGCTTTCTTT,CASSPRPGHLNTEAFF
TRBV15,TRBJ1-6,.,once,TGTGCCACCAGCAATTCCGGCGGTCTAGGTTCACCCCTCCACTTT,CATSNSGGLGSPLHF
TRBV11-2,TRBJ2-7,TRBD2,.,TGTGCCAGCAGCTTAGGCGGGAGGGCTTGGGACGAGCAGTACTTC,CASSLGGRAWDEQYF
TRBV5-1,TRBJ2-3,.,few,TGCGCCAGCAGCTTGTTTGAGGGCACAGATACGCAGTATTTT,CASSLFEGTDTQYF
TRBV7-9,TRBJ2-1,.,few,TGTGCCAGCAGCTCTACGACAGAATACAATGAGCAGTTCTTC,CASSSTTEYNEQFF
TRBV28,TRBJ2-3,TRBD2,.,TGTGCCGCGGGGGGTCGGACAGATACGCAGTATTTT,CAAGGRTDTQYF
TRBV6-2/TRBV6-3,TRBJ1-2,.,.,TGTGCCAGCAGTAGAACCCCAGGGGCTGCAACTACTTTATGGGGTTATGGCTACACCTTC,CASSRTPGAATTLWGYGYTF
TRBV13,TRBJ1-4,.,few,TGTGCCAGCAGCGGCCGGGCCATTGAAAAACTGTTTTTT,CASSGRAIEKLFF
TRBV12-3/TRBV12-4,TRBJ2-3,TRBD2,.,TGTGCCAGCAGTTTAGTCGCGAGCGGGAAAAACGCAGATACGCAGTATTTT,CASSLVASGKNADTQYF